Presented here are 18 T cell receptor beta chains from one specimen sequenced in a study of OX40 agonist ivuxolimab in advanced cancers. Sequenced by immunoSEQ multiplex PCR; TCRdb stores in-frame clones only, minus some. This table holds about 80,000 clones, roughly 93% found once. The sample consisted of CD4+ or CD8+ T cells sorted from blood, taken in a trial of the OX40 agonist ivuxolimab. The receptors were gathered from an adult with an advanced solid tumor such as melanoma, head and neck, liver or kidney cancer.

V and J are TRBV29-1 and TRBJ2-1; TRBD2 might be the D (6 bases). This CDR3 is 13 amino acids long. CDR1 and CDR2 from the germline V gene are SQVTM and ANQGSEA. V shed 7 bases and J shed 5 bases, with 15 bases lying between them. The DNA of the CDR3 is TGCAGCGCCAGGGCTAGCGTTAACAATGAGCAGTTCTTC. It specifies CSARASVNNEQFF.

The rearrangement joins TRBV27 to TRBJ2-3, with D perhaps given as TRBD1 or TRBD2 (5 bases each). The ends were cut back, 6 bases at V and 5 bases at J, with 12 bases in the middle. Per the germline V gene, CDR1 is MNHEY and CDR2 is SMNVEV (reference sequence). The CDR3 extends over 13 amino acids. The CDR3: CASSRGVGDTQYF. The DNA of the CDR3 is TGTGCCAGCAGCCGAGGGGTTGGAGATACGCAGTATTTT.

V is TRBV9 and J is TRBJ2-3; 10 bases match TRBD2. The CDR3 has 16 amino acids. V was clipped by 0 bases and J by 1 base; unmatched bases: 2. CDR1 SGDLS and CDR2 YYNGEE come from the germline V gene. CDR3 in amino acids: CASSVELAGGTDTQYF. The DNA for the CDR3 is TGTGCCAGCAGCGTAGAGCTAGCGGGGGGCACAGATACGCAGTATTTT.

This clone has just one count. The chain recombines TRBV5-1 with TRBJ2-5, with D possibly called TRBD1 or TRBD2 (5 bases each). Germline V CDR1 and CDR2: SGHRS, YFSETQ. The CDR3 extends over 14 amino acids. V lost 2 bases and J 1 base, leaving 9 bases between the germline ends. The CDR3 DNA is TGCGCCAGCAGCTTCGAGGGGCCCCAAGAGACCCAGTACTTC. It codes for CASSFEGPQETQYF.

The chain recombines TRBV2 with TRBJ2-1, with a tentative D call TRBD2 (6 bases). Trimming removed 5 bases from V and 4 bases from J, with 12 bases in between. CDR1 and CDR2 (germline): SNHLY, FYNNEI. The CDR3 is made up of 14 amino acids. This CDR3 reads CASSTGTSYNEQFF. The CDR3 nucleotides read TGTGCCAGCAGTACCGGGACTTCATACAATGAGCAGTTCTTC.

The V gene is TRBV7-9, the J gene TRBJ2-4; possibly TRBD1 for D (7 bases). Germline V gives CDR1 SEHNR, CDR2 FQNEAQ (reference sequence). This CDR3 contains 15 residues. Trimming took off 5 bases at V and 8 bases at J, with 19 bases between the two ends. CDR3 DNA sequence: TGTGCCAGCAGCCCCCCTGGAGGGGGCCGGGACATTCAGTACTTC. Amino acid sequence: CASSPPGGGRDIQYF.

The chain has TRBV19 and TRBJ2-1, with 11 bases identical to TRBD2. The CDR3 has 15 residues. V shed 6 bases, J shed 14 bases, and the junction held 15 bases outside the gene matches. CDR1 LNHDA and CDR2 SQIVND come from the germline V gene (reference sequence). The CDR3 loop reads CASRSTSGGLLVKFF. CDR3 in DNA: TGTGCCAGTAGATCAACTAGCGGGGGTCTCCTAGTCAAGTTCTTC.

There are a few counts of this clone. The genes are TRBV28 and TRBJ2-4; 10 bases are shared with TRBD2. Germline V CDR1 and CDR2: MDHEN, SYDVKM. The CDR3 totals 15 residues. The junction had 3 bases not matched to a gene; V was cut back by 5 bases and J by 2 bases. In DNA, the CDR3 is TGTGCCAGCAGTCTAGCGGGAGATACCAAAAACATTCAGTACTTC. Protein product: CASSLAGDTKNIQYF.

The chain joins TRBV19 to TRBJ2-4, with D possibly TRBD2 on 5 matching bases. V was clipped by 10 bases and J by 0 bases, with 10 bases between them. This CDR3 contains 13 residues. CDR1 is LNHDA, CDR2 SQIVND, per germline (reference sequence). The CDR3 protein is CATQGLAKNIQYF. The CDR3 coding sequence is TGTGCCACCCAAGGACTAGCCAAAAACATTCAGTACTTC.

Concerning this clone itself: The sample holds other DNA sequences that translate to the same CDR3. This chain links TRBV4-2 with TRBJ2-7; D is unresolved. The length of the CDR3 is 12 residues. CDR1 is LGHNA and CDR2 is YNFKEQ in the germline V gene. V dropped 1 base and J dropped 4 bases, with 5 bases sitting between them. The CDR3 is CASSQVSYEQYF. The CDR3 region has the DNA TGTGCCAGCAGCCAAGTTTCGTACGAGCAGTACTTC.

V and J are TRBV6-6 and TRBJ2-1; D gene ambiguous. V gave up 0 bases and J gave up 11 bases, with 11 bases separating them. This CDR3 has 13 residues. Germline loops: CDR1 MNHNY, CDR2 SVGAGI (reference sequence). CDR3 sequence (DNA): TGTGCCAGCAGTTACTCAGACCCCCGAAAGCAGTTCTTC. Amino acid sequence: CASSYSDPRKQFF.

The CDR3 nucleotides read TGTGCCAGCAGACACGGACAGGCGGGTAACAATGAGCAGTTCTTC. It yields the protein CASRHGQAGNNEQFF. The rearrangement joins TRBV28 to TRBJ2-1, with 7 bases matching TRBD1. J was trimmed by 5 bases and V by 6 bases; bases with no gene match: 10. The germline gives CDR1 MDHEN, CDR2 SYDVKM. The CDR3 runs 15 residues.

The chain couples TRBV28 to TRBJ2-1, with D maybe TRBD2 (5 bases). V was pared by 6 bases and J by 7 bases, with 13 bases between. Germline CDR1 and CDR2: MDHEN and SYDVKM. This CDR3 region has 13 residues. The CDR3 reads CASRRADANEQFF. CDR3 nucleotides: TGTGCCAGCAGGAGGGCGGACGCAAATGAGCAGTTCTTC.

The rearrangement links TRBV9 to TRBJ1-2; D is ambiguous. There are 15 residues in the CDR3. Germline V gene data show CDR1 as SGDLS and CDR2 as YYNGEE. V gave up 4 bases and J gave up 1 base, with 14 bases separating them. The CDR3 bases are TGTGCCAGCAGCCCACCTATCGTCTTTAACTATGGCTACACCTTC. Translated, it gives CASSPPIVFNYGYTF.

The J gene is TRBJ2-3, the V gene TRBV9, with D unresolved. This CDR3 is 13 amino acids long. CDR1 SGDLS and CDR2 YYNGEE come from the germline V gene. The V gene lost 0 bases and the J gene lost 0 bases, with 2 bases spanning the gap. The CDR3 loop reads CASSVGSTDTQYF. The CDR3 DNA reads as TGTGCCAGCAGCGTAGGGAGCACAGATACGCAGTATTTT.

The V and J genes are TRBV18 and TRBJ2-7, with TRBD2 as a possible D gene (6 bases). The CDR3 covers 13 residues. V dropped 1 base and J dropped 7 bases, with 11 bases sitting between them. Germline V CDR1 and CDR2: KGHSH, LQKENI. In DNA, the CDR3 is TGTGCCAGCTCACCACAGCGGGTGGAAGAGCAGTACTTC. Translating gives CASSPQRVEEQYF.

The J gene is TRBJ2-7, the V gene TRBV7-9; 9 bases line up with TRBD2. The CDR3 contains 14 residues. V gave up 3 bases and J gave up 5 bases; unmatched junction bases: 5. Germline V gene sequence: CDR1 SEHNR, CDR2 FQNEAQ (reference sequence). CDR3 nucleotides: TGTGCCAGCAGCTTTAGCGGGGGAGGAGACGAGCAGTACTTC. It codes for CASSFSGGGDEQYF.

This clone was found once. This chain joins TRBV15 and TRBJ2-5, with D tentatively TRBD2 (6 bases). CDR3 size: 14 residues. Germline values: CDR1 LNHNV, CDR2 YYDKDF (reference sequence). The V end was cut by 4 bases, the J end by 5 bases, with 14 bases between. The CDR3 loop reads CATSTGSGGETQYF. The CDR3 nucleotides are TGTGCCACCAGCACGGGCTCTGGGGGGGAGACCCAGTACTTC.